This T cell receptor beta chain was sequenced in a study of blood T cell repertoires in COVID-19. Across the study: PBMCs, B-cell-depleted T cells, or T cells were the source of the cDNA or gDNA that made up the material.

Original data processing: Counts of nucleated cells, estimated from reference gene primer amplification, were obtained. The table came from immunoSEQ multiplex PCR; TCRdb's copy has only in-frame clones and leaves some out. The DNA was the basis for D and trimming; V, J and clone size are from that table. Of 380,000 or so clones listed, 88% were seen once; the top ten hold around 1.9%. This CDR3 contains 13 residues. With 8 bases removed from V and 1 base from J, the gap between germline ends came to 9 bases. Germline CDR1 is MGHDK and CDR2 is SYGVNS. Sequenced material: PBMCs or T cells enriched from blood (not recorded which). The rearrangement joins TRBV25-1 to TRBJ1-3; tentative D call: TRBD1 (6 bases). The receptor was derived from a woman between 35 and 50 years old with acute COVID-19. The CDR3 DNA is TGTGCCAGCTCTGGGACATCTGGAAACACCATATATTTT. Translating gives CASSGTSGNTIYF.